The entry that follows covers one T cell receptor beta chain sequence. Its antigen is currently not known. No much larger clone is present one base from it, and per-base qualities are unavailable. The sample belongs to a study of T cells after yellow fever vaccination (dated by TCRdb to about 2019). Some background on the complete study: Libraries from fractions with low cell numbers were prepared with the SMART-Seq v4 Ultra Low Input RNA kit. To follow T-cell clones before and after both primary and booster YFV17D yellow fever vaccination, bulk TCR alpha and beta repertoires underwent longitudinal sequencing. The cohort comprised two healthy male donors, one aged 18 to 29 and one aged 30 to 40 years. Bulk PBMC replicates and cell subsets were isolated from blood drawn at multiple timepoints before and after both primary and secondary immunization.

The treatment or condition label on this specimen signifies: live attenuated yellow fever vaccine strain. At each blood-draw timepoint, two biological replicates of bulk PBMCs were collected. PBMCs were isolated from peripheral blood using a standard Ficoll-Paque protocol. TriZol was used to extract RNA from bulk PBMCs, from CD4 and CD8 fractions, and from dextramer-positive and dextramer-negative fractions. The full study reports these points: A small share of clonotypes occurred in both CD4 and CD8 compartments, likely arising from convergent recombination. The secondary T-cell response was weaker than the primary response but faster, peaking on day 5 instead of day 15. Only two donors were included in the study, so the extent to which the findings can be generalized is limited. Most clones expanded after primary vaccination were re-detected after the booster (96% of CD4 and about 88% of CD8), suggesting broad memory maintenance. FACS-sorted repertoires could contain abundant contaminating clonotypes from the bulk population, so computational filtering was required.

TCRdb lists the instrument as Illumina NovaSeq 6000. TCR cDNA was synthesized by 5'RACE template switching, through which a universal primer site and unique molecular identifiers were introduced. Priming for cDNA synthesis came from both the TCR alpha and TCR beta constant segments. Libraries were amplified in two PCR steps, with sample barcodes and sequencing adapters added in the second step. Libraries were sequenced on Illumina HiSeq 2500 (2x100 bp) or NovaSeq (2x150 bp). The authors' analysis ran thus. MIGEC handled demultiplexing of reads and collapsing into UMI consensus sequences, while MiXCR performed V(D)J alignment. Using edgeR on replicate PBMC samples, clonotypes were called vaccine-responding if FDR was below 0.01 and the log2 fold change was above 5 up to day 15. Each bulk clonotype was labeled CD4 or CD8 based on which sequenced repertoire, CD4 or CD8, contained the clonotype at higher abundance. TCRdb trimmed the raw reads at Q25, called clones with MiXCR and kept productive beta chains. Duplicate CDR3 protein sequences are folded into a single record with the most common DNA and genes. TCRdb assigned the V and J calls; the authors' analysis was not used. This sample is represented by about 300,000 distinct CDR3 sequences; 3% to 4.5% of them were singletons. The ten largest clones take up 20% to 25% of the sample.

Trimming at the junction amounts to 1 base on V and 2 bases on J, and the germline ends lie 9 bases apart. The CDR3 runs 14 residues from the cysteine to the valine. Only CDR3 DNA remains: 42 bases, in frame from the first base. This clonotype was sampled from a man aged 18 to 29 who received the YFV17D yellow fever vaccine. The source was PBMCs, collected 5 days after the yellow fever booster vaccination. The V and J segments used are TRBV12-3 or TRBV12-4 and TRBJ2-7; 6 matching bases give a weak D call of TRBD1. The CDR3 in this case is CASSLGSGAYEQYV. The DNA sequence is TGTGCCAGCAGTTTAGGGTCAGGGGCCTACGAGCAGTACGTC.